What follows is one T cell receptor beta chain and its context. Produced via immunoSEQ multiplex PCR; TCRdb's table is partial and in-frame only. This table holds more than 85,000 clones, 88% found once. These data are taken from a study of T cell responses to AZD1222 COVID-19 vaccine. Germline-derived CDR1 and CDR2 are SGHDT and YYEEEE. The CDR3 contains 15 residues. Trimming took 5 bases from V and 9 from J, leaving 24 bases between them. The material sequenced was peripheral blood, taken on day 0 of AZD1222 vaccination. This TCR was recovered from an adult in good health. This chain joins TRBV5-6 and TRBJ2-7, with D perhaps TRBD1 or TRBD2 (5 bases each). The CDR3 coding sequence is TGTGCCAGCAGGTTTCGGGGACGACAAGGAGAAGGGCAGTACTTC. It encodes CASRFRGRQGEGQYF.